The entry below describes one TCR beta chain. The data stem from a study of blood T cell repertoires in COVID-19. About the study: Acute and convalescent COVID-19 samples came from the United States, Italy and Spain. Nucleic acid was either cDNA or gDNA, and it came from T cells, B-cell-depleted T cells, or PBMCs.

Per the original methods: Researchers report that nucleated cell counts were estimated from reference gene primer amplification. Here immunoSEQ multiplex PCR was the method, and the copy in TCRdb shows in-frame clones only, minus some. V, J and clone size reflect that table, while D and trimming were determined from the DNA. The sample consists of 200,000 to 250,000 clones, approximately 83% of them appearing once. Germline CDR1 reads DFQATT; CDR2 reads SNEGSKA (reference sequence). The CDR3 loop spans 12 amino acids. V gave up 3 bases and J gave up 8 bases; unmatched junction bases: 3. The sequenced material came from peripheral blood. This receptor was taken from a man younger than 40 who had recovered from COVID-19. The J gene is TRBJ2-2, the V gene TRBV20-1, with 7 nucleotides matching TRBD1. Here the CDR3 reads CSASYRGGELFF. The CDR3 DNA sequence: TGCAGTGCTAGTTACAGGGGAGGGGAGCTGTTTTTT.